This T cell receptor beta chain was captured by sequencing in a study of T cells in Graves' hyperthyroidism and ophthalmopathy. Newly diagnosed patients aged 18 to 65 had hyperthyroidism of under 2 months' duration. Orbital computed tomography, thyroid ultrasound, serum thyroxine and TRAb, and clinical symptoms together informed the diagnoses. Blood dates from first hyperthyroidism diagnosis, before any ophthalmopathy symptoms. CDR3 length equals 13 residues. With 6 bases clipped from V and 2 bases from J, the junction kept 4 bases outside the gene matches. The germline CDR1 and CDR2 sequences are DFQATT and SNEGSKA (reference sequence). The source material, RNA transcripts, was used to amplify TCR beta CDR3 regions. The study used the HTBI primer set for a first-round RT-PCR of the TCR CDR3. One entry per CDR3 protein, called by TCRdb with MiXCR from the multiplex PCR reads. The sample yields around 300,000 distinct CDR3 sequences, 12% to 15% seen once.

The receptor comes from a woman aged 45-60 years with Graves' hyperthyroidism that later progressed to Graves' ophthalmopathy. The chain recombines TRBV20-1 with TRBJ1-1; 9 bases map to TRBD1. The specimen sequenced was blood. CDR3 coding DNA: TGCAGTGCCCCGGGACAGGGAAACACTGAAGCTTTCTTT. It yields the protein CSAPGQGNTEAFF.